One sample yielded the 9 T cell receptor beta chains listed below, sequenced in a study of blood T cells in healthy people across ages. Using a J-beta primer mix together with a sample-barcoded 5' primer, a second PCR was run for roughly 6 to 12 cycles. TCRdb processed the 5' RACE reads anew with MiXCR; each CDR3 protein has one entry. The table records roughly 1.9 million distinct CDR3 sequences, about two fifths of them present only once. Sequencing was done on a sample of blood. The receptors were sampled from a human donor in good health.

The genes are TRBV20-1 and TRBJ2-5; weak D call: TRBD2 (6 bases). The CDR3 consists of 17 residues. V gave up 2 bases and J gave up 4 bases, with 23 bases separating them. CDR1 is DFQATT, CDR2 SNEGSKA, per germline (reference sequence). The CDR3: CSARSDRESGRGETQYF. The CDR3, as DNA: TGCAGTGCTAGATCCGACCGGGAGTCTGGAAGAGGAGAGACCCAGTACTTC.

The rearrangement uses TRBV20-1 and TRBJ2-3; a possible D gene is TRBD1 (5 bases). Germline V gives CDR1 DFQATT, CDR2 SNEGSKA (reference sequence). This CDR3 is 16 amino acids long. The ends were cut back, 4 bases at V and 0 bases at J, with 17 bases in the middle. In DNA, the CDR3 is TGCAGTGCTAACTTCCGACAGTACTCTAGCACAGATACGCAGTATTTT. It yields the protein CSANFRQYSSTDTQYF.

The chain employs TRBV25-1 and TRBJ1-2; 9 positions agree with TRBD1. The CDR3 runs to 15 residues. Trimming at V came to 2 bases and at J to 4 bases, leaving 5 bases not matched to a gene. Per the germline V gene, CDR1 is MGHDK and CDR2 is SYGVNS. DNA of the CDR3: TGTGCCAGCAGTGAAGACAGGGGGGCTTCCTATGGCTACACCTTC. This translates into CASSEDRGASYGYTF.

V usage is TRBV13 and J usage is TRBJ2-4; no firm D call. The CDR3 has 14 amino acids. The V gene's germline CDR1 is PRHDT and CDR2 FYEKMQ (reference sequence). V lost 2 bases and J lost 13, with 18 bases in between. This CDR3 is CASSLNERFSPQYF. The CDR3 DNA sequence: TGTGCCAGCAGCTTAAATGAGAGGTTTTCTCCCCAGTACTTC.

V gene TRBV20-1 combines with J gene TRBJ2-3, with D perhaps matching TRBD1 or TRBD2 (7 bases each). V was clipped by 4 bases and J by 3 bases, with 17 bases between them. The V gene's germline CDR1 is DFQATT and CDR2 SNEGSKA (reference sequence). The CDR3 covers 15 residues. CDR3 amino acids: CSATGGGERTDTQYF. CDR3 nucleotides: TGCAGTGCTACAGGGGGGGGTGAAAGGACAGATACGCAGTATTTT.

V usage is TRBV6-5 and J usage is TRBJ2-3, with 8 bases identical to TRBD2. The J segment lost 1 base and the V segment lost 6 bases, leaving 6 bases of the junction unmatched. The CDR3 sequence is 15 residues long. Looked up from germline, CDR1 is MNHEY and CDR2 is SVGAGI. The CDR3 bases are TGTGCCAGCAGGAATAGCGGGGCCCGCACAGATACGCAGTATTTT. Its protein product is CASRNSGARTDTQYF.

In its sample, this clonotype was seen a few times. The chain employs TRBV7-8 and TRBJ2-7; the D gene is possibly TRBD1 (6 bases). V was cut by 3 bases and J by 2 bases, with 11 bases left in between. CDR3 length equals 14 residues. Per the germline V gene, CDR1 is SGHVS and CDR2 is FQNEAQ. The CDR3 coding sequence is TGTGCCAGCAGCTTTAGGGACACCACCTACGAGCAGTACTTC. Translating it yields CASSFRDTTYEQYF.

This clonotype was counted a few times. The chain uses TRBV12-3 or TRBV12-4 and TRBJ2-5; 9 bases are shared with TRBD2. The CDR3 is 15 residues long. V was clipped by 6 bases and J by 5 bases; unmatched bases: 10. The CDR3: CASRVLAGRRETQYF. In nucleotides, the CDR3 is TGTGCCAGCAGGGTCCTAGCGGGGAGAAGGGAGACCCAGTACTTC.

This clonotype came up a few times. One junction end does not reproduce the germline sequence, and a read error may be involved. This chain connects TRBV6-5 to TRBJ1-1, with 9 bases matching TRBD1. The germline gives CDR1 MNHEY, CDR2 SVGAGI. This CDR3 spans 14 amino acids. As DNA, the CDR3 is TGTGCCAGCAGAACCGGGACAGGGAGCCCTGAAACTTTCTTT. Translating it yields CASRTGTGSPETFF.